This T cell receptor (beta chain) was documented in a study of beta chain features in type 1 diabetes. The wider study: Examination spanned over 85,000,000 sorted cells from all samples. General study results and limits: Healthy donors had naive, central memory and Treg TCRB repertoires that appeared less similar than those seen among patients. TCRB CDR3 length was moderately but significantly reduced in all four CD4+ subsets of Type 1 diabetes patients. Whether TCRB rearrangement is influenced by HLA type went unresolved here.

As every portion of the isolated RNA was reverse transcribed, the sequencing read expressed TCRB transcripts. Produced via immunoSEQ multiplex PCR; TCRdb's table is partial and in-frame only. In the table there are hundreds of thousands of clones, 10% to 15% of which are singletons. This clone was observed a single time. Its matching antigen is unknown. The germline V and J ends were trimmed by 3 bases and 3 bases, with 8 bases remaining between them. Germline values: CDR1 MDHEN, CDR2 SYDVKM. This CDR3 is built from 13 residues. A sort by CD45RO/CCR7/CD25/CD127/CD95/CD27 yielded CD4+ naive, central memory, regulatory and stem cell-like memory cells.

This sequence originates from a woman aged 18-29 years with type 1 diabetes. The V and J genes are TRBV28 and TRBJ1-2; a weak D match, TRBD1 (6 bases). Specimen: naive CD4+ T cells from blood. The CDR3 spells CASSFPGDYGYTF. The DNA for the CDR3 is TGTGCCAGCAGTTTCCCAGGGGACTATGGCTACACCTTC.